This passage covers 14 T cell receptor beta chains from one sample sequenced in a study of T cell responses to AZD1222 COVID-19 vaccine. Sequencing used immunoSEQ multiplex PCR; TCRdb keeps in-frame clones, though not all of them. The repertoire has some 180,000 clones, approximately 91% of them found once; the top ten carry around 1.9%. The material sequenced was peripheral blood, taken 28 days after the second AZD1222 dose. The source of these receptors is an adult who received the AZD1222 COVID-19 vaccine.

CDR3 DNA sequence: TGTGCCAGCAGCTTAGTTTACGGCGGGGGGGCCAATGAGCAGTTCTTC. As protein: CASSLVYGGGANEQFF. V is TRBV7-2 and J is TRBJ2-1; 9 nucleotides agree with TRBD2. Germline V gene data show CDR1 as SGHTA and CDR2 as FQGNSA. The CDR3 is made up of 16 amino acids. With V trimmed by 1 base and J by 6 bases, 7 bases remained unmatched.

The chain combines TRBV7-3 with TRBJ2-1; maybe TRBD1 (5 bases). Trimming cost V 1 base and J 8 bases, with 15 bases left between them. The CDR3 covers 15 residues. CDR1 SGHTA and CDR2 FQGTGA come from the germline V gene. Written as DNA, the CDR3 is TGTGCCAGCAGCTTAAGGGGCGGCCGAGGCGATGAGCAGTTCTTC. It specifies CASSLRGGRGDEQFF.

The chain carries TRBV6-5 and TRBJ1-6; D uncertain. The ends were cut back, 4 bases at V and 0 bases at J, with 7 bases in the middle. Germline V CDR1 and CDR2: MNHEY, SVGAGI. This CDR3 has 15 amino acids. CDR3 sequence (DNA): TGTGCCAGCAGTTCCCGTAGCTCCTATAATTCACCCCTCCACTTT. Its protein product is CASSSRSSYNSPLHF.

This chain connects TRBV4-1 to TRBJ2-2; D not certain. Germline-derived CDR1 and CDR2 are MGHRA and YSYEKL. Trimming shortened V by 2 bases and J by 5 bases, and 9 bases separated the two germline ends. CDR3 size: 14 residues. Here the CDR3 DNA reads TGCGCCAGCAGCCAAATCCGCCCGACCGGGGAGCTGTTTTTT. It codes for CASSQIRPTGELFF.

This clone was counted a few times. V gene TRBV7-2 combines with J gene TRBJ2-2; D is perhaps TRBD1 or TRBD2 (6 bases each). There are 15 residues in the CDR3. The germline V and J ends were trimmed by 4 bases and 6 bases, with 15 bases remaining between them. Per germline, CDR1 SGHTA and CDR2 FQGNSA. The CDR3 sequence is CASSWGRGRAGELFF. Written as DNA, the CDR3 is TGTGCCAGCAGCTGGGGGCGGGGACGCGCCGGGGAGCTGTTTTTT.

V and J are TRBV28 and TRBJ2-2; no reliable D call. V was cut by 2 bases and J by 1 base, with 5 bases left in between. Looked up from germline, CDR1 is MDHEN and CDR2 is SYDVKM. The CDR3 covers 14 residues. Here the CDR3 reads CASSLPQNTGELFF. DNA of the CDR3: TGTGCCAGCAGTTTACCACAGAACACCGGGGAGCTGTTTTTT.

V is TRBV4-2 and J is TRBJ2-7; a possible D gene is TRBD2 (5 bases). Germline V gene sequence: CDR1 LGHNA, CDR2 YNFKEQ. The CDR3 length is 15 residues. Trimming shortened V by 2 bases and J by 0 bases, and 11 bases separated the two germline ends. The CDR3 reads CASSQSDGGSYEQYF. The DNA of the CDR3 is TGTGCCAGCAGCCAATCTGACGGAGGCTCCTACGAGCAGTACTTC.

The V gene is TRBV6-1, the J gene TRBJ1-5; TRBD1 is a possible D gene (5 bases). The CDR3 spans 14 residues. Germline CDR1 and CDR2: MNHNS and SASEGT. Trimming stripped 6 bases from V and 2 bases from J, with 11 bases between. CDR3: CASSGARGNQPQHF. CDR3 in DNA: TGTGCCAGCAGCGGGGCGCGGGGCAATCAGCCCCAGCATTTT.

The chain uses TRBV20-1 and TRBJ1-5; no reliable D call. The V end lost 3 bases, the J end lost 4 bases, and 7 bases lay between the germline ends. CDR3 length: 12 amino acids. Germline V gene lookup returns CDR1 DFQATT and CDR2 SNEGSKA (reference sequence). In nucleotides, the CDR3 is TGCAGTGCTAGTATGCTAAATCAGCCCCAGCATTTT. Protein product: CSASMLNQPQHF.

The chain has TRBV7-2 and TRBJ2-3, with TRBD2 matching 10 bases. The CDR3 has 14 amino acids. Germline V gene data show CDR1 as SGHTA and CDR2 as FQGNSA. V dropped 2 bases and J dropped 8; count of bases not matched to a gene: 4. CDR3 nucleotide sequence: TGTGCCAGCAGCTTAACACTAGCGGGAAGTACGCAGTATTTT. Translating it yields CASSLTLAGSTQYF.

This chain joins TRBV11-3 and TRBJ2-1; TRBD2 is a possible D gene (6 bases). The germline V gene encodes CDR1 SGHNT and CDR2 YENEEA. This CDR3 spans 16 amino acids. V shed 1 base and J shed 1 base, with 11 bases lying between them. The CDR3 protein is CASSLGGAPSYNEQFF. The CDR3 DNA follows: TGTGCCAGCAGCTTAGGCGGGGCCCCGTCCTACAATGAGCAGTTCTTC.

This chain uses TRBV15 with TRBJ2-1, with 7 bases identical to TRBD2. CDR1 is LNHNV, CDR2 YYDKDF, per germline (reference sequence). The CDR3 sequence is 15 residues long. V lost 0 bases and J lost 6; bases outside the gene matches: 5. The CDR3 coding sequence is TGTGCCACCAGCAGAGATCGGATAGCGGGCAATGAGCAGTTCTTC. Its protein product is CATSRDRIAGNEQFF.

This chain links TRBV5-5 with TRBJ1-5; tentative D call: TRBD1 (6 bases). Trimming shortened V by 0 bases and J by 5 bases, and 15 bases separated the two germline ends. The CDR3 sequence is 16 residues long. Germline V gives CDR1 SGHKS, CDR2 YYEKEE (reference sequence). CDR3 bases: TGTGCCAGCAGCTTGGAGGACAGTCTTTCTTATCAGCCCCAGCATTTT. Its translation: CASSLEDSLSYQPQHF.

The chain couples TRBV5-4 to TRBJ1-4, with 8 bases identical to TRBD1. The junction had 6 bases not matched to a gene; V was cut back by 4 bases and J by 10 bases. Germline assignment: CDR1 SGHNT and CDR2 YYREEE (reference sequence). This CDR3 has 13 residues. CDR3 region: CASSADREAKLFF. The CDR3 DNA reads as TGTGCCAGCAGCGCGGACAGGGAAGCAAAACTGTTTTTT.